These T cell receptor beta chains were read from a single sample in a study of blood T cell repertoires in COVID-19. Clones were sequenced by immunoSEQ multiplex PCR, and TCRdb holds only the in-frame ones, with some missing. The data hold some 200,000 clones, with about 85% observed a single time. Material for sequencing was peripheral blood. The origin of the receptors is a man aged 55-75 years with COVID-19, enrolled during active disease. Both conserved end residues are part of each CDR3. D genes are given only for firm matches. Expanded clones are given a class, and other clones once, few, many or no size at all.

d_call: .; v_call: TRBV12-5; clone_size: .; j_call: TRBJ1-1; cdr3_nt: TGTGCTAGTGACCCACAGGGAAGGAACACTGAAGCTTTCTTT; cdr3_aa: CASDPQGRNTEAFF
d_call: .; v_call: TRBV9; clone_size: .; j_call: TRBJ2-7; cdr3_nt: TGTGCCAGCAGCGTAGCGGACAATGCCTACGAGCAGTACTTC; cdr3_aa: CASSVADNAYEQYF
d_call: .; v_call: TRBV7-8; clone_size: .; j_call: TRBJ1-2; cdr3_nt: TGTGCCAGCAGCACGGGAAAGGATGGCTACACCTTC; cdr3_aa: CASSTGKDGYTF
d_call: TRBD1; v_call: TRBV6-5; clone_size: .; j_call: TRBJ1-6; cdr3_nt: TGTGCCAGCAGTTCGGACAGGTTGAATTCACCCCTCCACTTT; cdr3_aa: CASSSDRLNSPLHF
d_call: .; v_call: TRBV7-9; clone_size: .; j_call: TRBJ1-1; cdr3_nt: TGTGCCAGCAGCTTAGGGAAAGGGGAATATGAAGCTTTCTTT; cdr3_aa: CASSLGKGEYEAFF
d_call: .; v_call: TRBV20-1; clone_size: .; j_call: TRBJ2-7; cdr3_nt: TGCAGTGCTAGCATTTTCAACGAGCAGTACTTC; cdr3_aa: CSASIFNEQYF
d_call: TRBD1; v_call: TRBV19; clone_size: .; j_call: TRBJ1-4; cdr3_nt: TGTGCCAGTAGCTCTTTATCTGGGACAGGGAGCGAAAAACTGTTTTTT; cdr3_aa: CASSSLSGTGSEKLFF
d_call: .; v_call: TRBV5-1; clone_size: .; j_call: TRBJ1-2; cdr3_nt: TGCGCCAGCAGCTTGATGGGGGACTACCAATATGGCTACACCTTC; cdr3_aa: CASSLMGDYQYGYTF
d_call: TRBD2; v_call: TRBV5-5; clone_size: .; j_call: TRBJ2-3; cdr3_nt: TGTGCCAGCAGCCTCGGGGGGTCTAATACGCAGTATTTT; cdr3_aa: CASSLGGSNTQYF
d_call: .; v_call: TRBV30; clone_size: once; j_call: TRBJ2-3; cdr3_nt: TGTGCCTGGAGTACAAGCACAGATACGCAGTATTTT; cdr3_aa: CAWSTSTDTQYF
d_call: TRBD1; v_call: TRBV28; clone_size: .; j_call: TRBJ1-1; cdr3_nt: TGTGCCGTGCCGGGACAGGTTATAGGGGAAGCTTTCTTT; cdr3_aa: CAVPGQVIGEAFF
d_call: .; v_call: TRBV6-5; clone_size: .; j_call: TRBJ2-7; cdr3_nt: TGTGCCAGCAGTTACTTCGGTCAGGGGTACGAGCAGTACTTC; cdr3_aa: CASSYFGQGYEQYF
d_call: .; v_call: TRBV10-3; clone_size: few; j_call: TRBJ1-5; cdr3_nt: TGTGCCATCAGTGAACAGGATCAGCCCCAGCATTTT; cdr3_aa: CAISEQDQPQHF
d_call: .; v_call: TRBV28; clone_size: once; j_call: TRBJ1-3; cdr3_nt: TGTGCCAGCAGGCGGCCCTCTGGAAACACCATATATTTT; cdr3_aa: CASRRPSGNTIYF
d_call: TRBD1; v_call: TRBV29-1; clone_size: .; j_call: TRBJ1-2; cdr3_nt: TGCAGCGTTACAGGGGGCGGGGATGGCTACACCTTC; cdr3_aa: CSVTGGGDGYTF
d_call: TRBD1; v_call: TRBV2; clone_size: .; j_call: TRBJ2-5; cdr3_nt: TGTGCCAGCAGTGAGGGACCGAGGACAGGGGGCTGGATCCAGTACTTC; cdr3_aa: CASSEGPRTGGWIQYF
d_call: TRBD1; v_call: TRBV7-8; clone_size: .; j_call: TRBJ1-3; cdr3_nt: TGTGCCAGCAGCTTAGTTGGGACAGGGATCGGAAACACCATATATTTT; cdr3_aa: CASSLVGTGIGNTIYF
d_call: .; v_call: TRBV2; clone_size: .; j_call: TRBJ1-2; cdr3_nt: TGTGCCAGCACCACTCCGCGGGTGAATGGCTACACCTTC; cdr3_aa: CASTTPRVNGYTF
d_call: TRBD2; v_call: TRBV5-1; clone_size: .; j_call: TRBJ2-7; cdr3_nt: TGCGCCAGCAGGGCCGGGACTAGCGGGAGCTTATTCGACGAGCAGTACTTC; cdr3_aa: CASRAGTSGSLFDEQYF
d_call: .; v_call: TRBV4-3; clone_size: .; j_call: TRBJ1-4; cdr3_nt: TGCGCCAGCAGCCAAGATCCGGGGGGAAGGGGGATGGATAATGAAAAACTGTTTTTT; cdr3_aa: CASSQDPGGRGMDNEKLFF
d_call: TRBD2; v_call: TRBV7-6; clone_size: .; j_call: TRBJ2-7; cdr3_nt: TGTGCCAGCAGCTTAGATCGAGGGACTAGTTACGAGCAGTACTTC; cdr3_aa: CASSLDRGTSYEQYF
d_call: TRBD1; v_call: TRBV5-1; clone_size: .; j_call: TRBJ1-5; cdr3_nt: TGCGCCAGCAGCCCCGGACAGGGAGGGGGGCATCAGCCCCAGCATTTT; cdr3_aa: CASSPGQGGGHQPQHF
d_call: .; v_call: TRBV4-3; clone_size: .; j_call: TRBJ1-6; cdr3_nt: TGCGCCAGCAGCCCCAGAGTGACTGGGTATTCACCCCTCCACTTT; cdr3_aa: CASSPRVTGYSPLHF
d_call: .; v_call: TRBV6-5; clone_size: .; j_call: TRBJ1-2; cdr3_nt: TGTGCCAGCAGTCCCATTCTAGGACAGCCATATGGCTACACCTTC; cdr3_aa: CASSPILGQPYGYTF
d_call: TRBD1; v_call: TRBV5-1; clone_size: .; j_call: TRBJ1-5; cdr3_nt: TGCGCCAGCAGCTTGGTAGGGACAGGGGGCGGTCAGCCCCAGCATTTT; cdr3_aa: CASSLVGTGGGQPQHF
d_call: TRBD1; v_call: TRBV5-4; clone_size: .; j_call: TRBJ1-1; cdr3_nt: TGTGCCAGCAGCTGGGACAGCAACACTGAAGCTTTCTTT; cdr3_aa: CASSWDSNTEAFF
d_call: TRBD1; v_call: TRBV6-2/TRBV6-3; clone_size: few; j_call: TRBJ1-1; cdr3_nt: TGTGCCAGCAGTGATTACGGAGACAGGGCACCCGAAGCTTTCTTT; cdr3_aa: CASSDYGDRAPEAFF
d_call: .; v_call: TRBV7-9; clone_size: .; j_call: TRBJ2-7; cdr3_nt: TGTGCCAGCAGCTTAGGCCAGCGGGCACAGTACTTC; cdr3_aa: CASSLGQRAQYF
d_call: .; v_call: TRBV6-5; clone_size: .; j_call: TRBJ1-1; cdr3_nt: TGTGCCAGCAGTTCCCGGGGGGCTTTTGGCACTGAAGCTTTCTTT; cdr3_aa: CASSSRGAFGTEAFF
d_call: .; v_call: TRBV24-1; clone_size: .; j_call: TRBJ2-3; cdr3_nt: TGTGCCACCAGTGAACCCCCGACAGGGAGGTCCCCGCCAGATACGCAGTATTTT; cdr3_aa: CATSEPPTGRSPPDTQYF
d_call: TRBD1; v_call: TRBV20-1; clone_size: .; j_call: TRBJ1-5; cdr3_nt: TGCAGTGCTAGTGGAGGGGGCTCGGGCAATCAGCCCCAGCATTTT; cdr3_aa: CSASGGGSGNQPQHF
d_call: TRBD2; v_call: TRBV3-1/TRBV3-2; clone_size: .; j_call: TRBJ2-1; cdr3_nt: TGTGCCAGCAGCTTGAGGAGCGGGAGAGACAATGAGCAGTTCTTC; cdr3_aa: CASSLRSGRDNEQFF
d_call: .; v_call: TRBV3-1/TRBV3-2; clone_size: .; j_call: TRBJ2-2; cdr3_nt: TGTGCCAGCAGCCACAAAGGGGGAACCGGGGAGCTGTTTTTT; cdr3_aa: CASSHKGGTGELFF